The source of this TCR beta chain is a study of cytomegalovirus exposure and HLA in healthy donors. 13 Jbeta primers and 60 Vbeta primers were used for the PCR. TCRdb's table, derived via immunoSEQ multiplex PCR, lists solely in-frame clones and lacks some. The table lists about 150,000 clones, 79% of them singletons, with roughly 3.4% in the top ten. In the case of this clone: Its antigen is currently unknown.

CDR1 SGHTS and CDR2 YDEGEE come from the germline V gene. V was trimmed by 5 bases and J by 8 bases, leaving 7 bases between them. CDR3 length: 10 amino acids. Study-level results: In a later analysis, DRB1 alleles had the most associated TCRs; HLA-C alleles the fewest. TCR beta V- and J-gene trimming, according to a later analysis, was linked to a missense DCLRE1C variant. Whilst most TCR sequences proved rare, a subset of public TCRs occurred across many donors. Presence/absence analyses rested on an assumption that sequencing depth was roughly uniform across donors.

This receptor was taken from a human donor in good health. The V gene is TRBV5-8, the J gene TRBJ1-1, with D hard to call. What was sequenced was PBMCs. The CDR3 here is CASSQSEAFF. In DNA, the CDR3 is TGTGCCAGCAGTCAAAGCGAAGCTTTCTTT.